This TCR beta chain was profiled in a study of blood T cell repertoires in COVID-19. CDR1 SNHLY and CDR2 FYNNEI come from the germline V gene. CDR3 length: 15 amino acids. V lost 6 bases to trimming and J lost 5 bases; unmatched junction nucleotides: 9. Sequenced by immunoSEQ multiplex PCR; TCRdb stores in-frame clones only, minus some. Among around 280,000 clones, about nine tenths were seen once, and the ten largest hold roughly 2%. V is TRBV2 and J is TRBJ1-5; 8 nucleotides align to TRBD1. This receptor was obtained from a woman in her fifties or sixties who had recovered from COVID-19. The specimen sequenced was peripheral blood. Here the CDR3 reads CASSEYTGGDQPQHF. CDR3 in DNA: TGTGCCAGCAGCGAGTACACAGGGGGAGATCAGCCCCAGCATTTT. Based on the CDR3 plus reference TRBV2 and TRBJ1-5, the full variable domain is EPEVTQTPSHQVTQMGQEVILRCVPISNHLYFYWYRQILGQKVEFLVSFYNNEISEKSEIFDDQFSVERPDGSNFTLKIRSTKLEDSAMYFCASSEYTGGDQPQHFGDGTRLSIL.